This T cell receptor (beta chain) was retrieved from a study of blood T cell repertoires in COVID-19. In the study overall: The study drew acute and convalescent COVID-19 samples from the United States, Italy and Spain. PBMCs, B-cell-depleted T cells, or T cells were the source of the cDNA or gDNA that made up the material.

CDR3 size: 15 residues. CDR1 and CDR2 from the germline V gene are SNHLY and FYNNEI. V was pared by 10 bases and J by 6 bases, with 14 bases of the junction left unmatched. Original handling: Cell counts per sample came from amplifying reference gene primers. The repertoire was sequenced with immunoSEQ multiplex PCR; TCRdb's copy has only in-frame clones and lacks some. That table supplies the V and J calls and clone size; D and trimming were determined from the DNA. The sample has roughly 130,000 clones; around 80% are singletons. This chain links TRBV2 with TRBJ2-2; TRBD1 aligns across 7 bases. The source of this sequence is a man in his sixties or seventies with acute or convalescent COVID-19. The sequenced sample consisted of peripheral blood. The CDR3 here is CATRRETDRAGELFF. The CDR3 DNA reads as TGTGCCACCCGACGGGAAACCGACAGGGCCGGGGAGCTGTTTTTT.